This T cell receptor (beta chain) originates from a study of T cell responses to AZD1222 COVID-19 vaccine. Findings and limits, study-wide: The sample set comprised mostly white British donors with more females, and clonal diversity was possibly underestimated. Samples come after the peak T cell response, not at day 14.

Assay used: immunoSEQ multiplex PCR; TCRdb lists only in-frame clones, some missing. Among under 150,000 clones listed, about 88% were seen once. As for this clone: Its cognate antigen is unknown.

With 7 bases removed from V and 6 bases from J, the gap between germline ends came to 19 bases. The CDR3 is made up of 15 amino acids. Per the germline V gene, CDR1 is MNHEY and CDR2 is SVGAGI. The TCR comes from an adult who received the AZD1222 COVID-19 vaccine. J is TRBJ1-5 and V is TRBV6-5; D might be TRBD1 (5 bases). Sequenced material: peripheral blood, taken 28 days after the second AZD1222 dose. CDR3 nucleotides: TGTGCCAGCATCCATCCGGAAGGGGCATGTCAGCCCCAGCATTTT. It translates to CASIHPEGACQPQHF.